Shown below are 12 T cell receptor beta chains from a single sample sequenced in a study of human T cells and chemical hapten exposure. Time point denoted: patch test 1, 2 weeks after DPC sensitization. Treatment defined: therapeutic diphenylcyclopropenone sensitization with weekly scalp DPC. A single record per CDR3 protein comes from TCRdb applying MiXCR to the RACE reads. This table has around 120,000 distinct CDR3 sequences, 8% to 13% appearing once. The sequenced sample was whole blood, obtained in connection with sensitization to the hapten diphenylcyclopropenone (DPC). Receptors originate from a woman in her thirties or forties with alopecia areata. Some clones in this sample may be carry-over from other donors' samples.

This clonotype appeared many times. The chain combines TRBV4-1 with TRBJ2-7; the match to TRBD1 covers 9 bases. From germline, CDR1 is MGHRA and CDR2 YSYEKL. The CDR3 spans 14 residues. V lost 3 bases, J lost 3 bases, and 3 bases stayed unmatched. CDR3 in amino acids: CASSQGGQGYEQYF. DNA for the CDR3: TGCGCCAGCAGCCAGGGGGGACAGGGCTACGAGCAGTACTTC.

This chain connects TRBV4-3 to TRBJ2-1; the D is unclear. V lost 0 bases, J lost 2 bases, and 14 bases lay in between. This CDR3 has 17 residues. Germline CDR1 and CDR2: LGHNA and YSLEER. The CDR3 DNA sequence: TGCGCCAGCAGCCAAGATAGAGGAGCTCGGGCCTACAATGAGCAGTTCTTC. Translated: CASSQDRGARAYNEQFF.

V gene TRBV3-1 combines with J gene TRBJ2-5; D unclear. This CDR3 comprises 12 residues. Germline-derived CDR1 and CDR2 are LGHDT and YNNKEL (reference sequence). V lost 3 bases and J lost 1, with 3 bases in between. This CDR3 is CASSHTQETQYF. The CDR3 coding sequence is TGTGCCAGCAGCCATACCCAAGAGACCCAGTACTTC.

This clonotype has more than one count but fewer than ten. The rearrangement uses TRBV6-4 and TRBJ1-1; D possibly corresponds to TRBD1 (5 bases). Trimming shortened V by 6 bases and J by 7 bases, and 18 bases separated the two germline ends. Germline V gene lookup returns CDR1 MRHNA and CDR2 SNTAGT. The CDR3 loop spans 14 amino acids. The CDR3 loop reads CASRSGGHANEAFF. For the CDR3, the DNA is TGTGCCAGCAGAAGTGGGGGTCACGCGAATGAAGCTTTCTTT.

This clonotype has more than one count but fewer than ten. The CDR3 DNA is TGTGCCAGCAGCCCGGGATTCACAGATACGCAGTATTTT. Translated: CASSPGFTDTQYF. This chain links TRBV6-5 with TRBJ2-3; TRBD2 is a possible D gene (5 bases). This CDR3 spans 13 amino acids. V lost 6 bases to trimming and J lost 2 bases, with 9 bases between them. Germline CDR1 and CDR2: MNHEY and SVGAGI.

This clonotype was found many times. CDR3 nucleotide sequence: TGTGCCACCAGCAGCCCAGGTTATTCAACCGGGGAGCTGTTTTTT. It translates to CATSSPGYSTGELFF. The V gene is TRBV15, the J gene TRBJ2-2, with D unclear. Germline V CDR1 and CDR2: LNHNV, YYDKDF (reference sequence). The CDR3 consists of 15 residues. V lost 3 bases and J 5 bases, leaving 13 bases between the germline ends.

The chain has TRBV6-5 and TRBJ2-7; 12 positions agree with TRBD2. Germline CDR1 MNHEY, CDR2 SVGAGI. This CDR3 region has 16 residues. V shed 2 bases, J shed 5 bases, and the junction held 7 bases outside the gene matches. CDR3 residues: CASSYLAGGSWDEQYF. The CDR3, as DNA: TGTGCCAGCAGTTACCTAGCGGGAGGGTCGTGGGACGAGCAGTACTTC.

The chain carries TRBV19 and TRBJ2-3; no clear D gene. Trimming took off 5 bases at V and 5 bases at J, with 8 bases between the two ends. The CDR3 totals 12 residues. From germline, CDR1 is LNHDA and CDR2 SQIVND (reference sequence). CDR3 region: CASSVQEDTQYF. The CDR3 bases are TGTGCCAGTAGTGTCCAGGAAGATACGCAGTATTTT.

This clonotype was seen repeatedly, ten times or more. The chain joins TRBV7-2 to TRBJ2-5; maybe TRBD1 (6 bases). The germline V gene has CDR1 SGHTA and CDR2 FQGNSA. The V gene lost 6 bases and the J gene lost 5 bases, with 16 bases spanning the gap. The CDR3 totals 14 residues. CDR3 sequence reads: CASSYPGAAETQYF. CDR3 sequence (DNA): TGTGCCAGCAGTTACCCAGGGGCCGCCGAGACCCAGTACTTC.

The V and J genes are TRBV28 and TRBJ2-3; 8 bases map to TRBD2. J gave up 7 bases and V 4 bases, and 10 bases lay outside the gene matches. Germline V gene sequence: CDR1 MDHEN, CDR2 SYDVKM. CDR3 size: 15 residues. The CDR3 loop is CASSSSRSGSYTQYF. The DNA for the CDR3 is TGTGCCAGCAGTTCCTCACGCAGCGGGAGTTATACGCAGTATTTT.

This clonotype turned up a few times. The chain's CDR3 is CASSKAMGRLCSYEQYF. The CDR3 DNA is TGTGCCAGCAGCAAAGCAATGGGCAGGCTTTGCTCCTACGAGCAGTACTTC. The chain carries TRBV21-1 and TRBJ2-7. TRBV21-1 is a pseudogene locus. This CDR3 has 17 amino acids.

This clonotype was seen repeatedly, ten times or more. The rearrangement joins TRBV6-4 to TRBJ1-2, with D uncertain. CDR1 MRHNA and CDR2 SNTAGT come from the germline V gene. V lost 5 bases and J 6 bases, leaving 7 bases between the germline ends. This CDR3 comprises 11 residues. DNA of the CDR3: TGTGCCAGCAGTAACCGGGATGGCTACACCTTC. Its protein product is CASSNRDGYTF.